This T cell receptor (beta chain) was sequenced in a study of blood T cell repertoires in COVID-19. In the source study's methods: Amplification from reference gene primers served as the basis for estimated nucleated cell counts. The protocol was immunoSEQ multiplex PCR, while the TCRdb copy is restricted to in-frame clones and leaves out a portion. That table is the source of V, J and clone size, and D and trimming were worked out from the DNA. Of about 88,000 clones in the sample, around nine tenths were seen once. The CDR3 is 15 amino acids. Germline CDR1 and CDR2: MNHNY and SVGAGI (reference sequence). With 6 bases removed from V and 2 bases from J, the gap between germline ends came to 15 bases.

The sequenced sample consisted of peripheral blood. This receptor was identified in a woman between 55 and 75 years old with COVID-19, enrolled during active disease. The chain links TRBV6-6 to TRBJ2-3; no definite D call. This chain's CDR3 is CASSQEVSYTDTQYF. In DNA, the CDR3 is TGTGCCAGCAGCCAGGAAGTATCCTACACAGATACGCAGTATTTT.